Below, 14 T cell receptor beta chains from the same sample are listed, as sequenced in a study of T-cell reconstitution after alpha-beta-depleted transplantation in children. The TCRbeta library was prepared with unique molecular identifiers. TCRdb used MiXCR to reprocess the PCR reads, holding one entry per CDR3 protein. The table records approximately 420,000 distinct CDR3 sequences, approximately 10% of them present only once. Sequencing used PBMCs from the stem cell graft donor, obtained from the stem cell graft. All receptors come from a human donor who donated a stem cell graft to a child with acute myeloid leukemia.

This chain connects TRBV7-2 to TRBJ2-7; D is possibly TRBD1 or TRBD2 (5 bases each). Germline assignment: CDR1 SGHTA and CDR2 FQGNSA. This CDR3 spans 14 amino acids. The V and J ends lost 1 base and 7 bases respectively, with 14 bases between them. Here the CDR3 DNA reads TGTGCCAGCAGCTTAGTCGGGGACCCAGGGGAGCAGTACGTC. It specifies CASSLVGDPGEQYV.

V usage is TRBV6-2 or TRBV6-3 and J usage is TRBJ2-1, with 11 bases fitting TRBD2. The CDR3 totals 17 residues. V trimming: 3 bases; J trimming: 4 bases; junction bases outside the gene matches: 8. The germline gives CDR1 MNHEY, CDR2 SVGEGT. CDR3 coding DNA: TGTGCCAGCAGTTATGTTAGCGGGAGGGCCGCGTACAATGAGCAGTTCTTC. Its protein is CASSYVSGRAAYNEQFF.

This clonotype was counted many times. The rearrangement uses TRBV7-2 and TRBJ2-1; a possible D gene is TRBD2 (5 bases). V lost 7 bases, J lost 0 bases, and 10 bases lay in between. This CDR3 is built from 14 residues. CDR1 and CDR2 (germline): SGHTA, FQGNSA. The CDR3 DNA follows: TGTGCCAGCAACCGACGGGGCTCCTACAATGAGCAGTTCTTC. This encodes CASNRRGSYNEQFF.

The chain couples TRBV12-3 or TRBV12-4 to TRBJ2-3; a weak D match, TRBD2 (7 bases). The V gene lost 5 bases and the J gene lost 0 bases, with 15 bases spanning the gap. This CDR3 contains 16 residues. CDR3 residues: CASSPGAGVSTDTQYF. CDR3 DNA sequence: TGTGCCAGCAGTCCGGGGGCGGGGGTAAGCACAGATACGCAGTATTTT.

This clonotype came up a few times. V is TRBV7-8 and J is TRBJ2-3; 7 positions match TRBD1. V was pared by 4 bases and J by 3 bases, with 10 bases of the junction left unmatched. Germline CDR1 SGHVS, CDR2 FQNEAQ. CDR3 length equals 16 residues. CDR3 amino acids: CASSSGQEGVTDTQYF. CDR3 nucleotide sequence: TGTGCCAGCAGCTCCGGACAGGAAGGGGTTACAGATACGCAGTATTTT.

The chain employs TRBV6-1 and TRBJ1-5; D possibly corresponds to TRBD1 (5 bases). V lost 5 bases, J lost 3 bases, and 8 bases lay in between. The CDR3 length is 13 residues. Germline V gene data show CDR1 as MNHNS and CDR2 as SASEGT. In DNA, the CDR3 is TGTGCCAGCAGTCAGGGAGTCAATCAGCCCCAGCATTTT. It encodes CASSQGVNQPQHF.

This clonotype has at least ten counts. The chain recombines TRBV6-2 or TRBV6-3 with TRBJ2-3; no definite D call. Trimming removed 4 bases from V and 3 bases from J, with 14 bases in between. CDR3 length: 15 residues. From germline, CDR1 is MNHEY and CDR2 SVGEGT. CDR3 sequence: CASSSSDKVTDTQYF. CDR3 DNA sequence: TGTGCCAGCAGTTCCTCCGACAAAGTAACAGATACGCAGTATTTT.

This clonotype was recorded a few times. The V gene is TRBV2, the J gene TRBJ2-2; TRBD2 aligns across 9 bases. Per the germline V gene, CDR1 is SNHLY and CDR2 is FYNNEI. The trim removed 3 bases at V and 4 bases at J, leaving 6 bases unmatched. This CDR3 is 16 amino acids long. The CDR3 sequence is CASSDVVAGVTGELFF. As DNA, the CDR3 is TGTGCCAGCAGTGACGTGGTAGCGGGAGTCACCGGGGAGCTGTTTTTT. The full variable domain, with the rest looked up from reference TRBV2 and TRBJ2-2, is EPEVTQTPSHQVTQMGQEVILRCVPISNHLYFYWYRQILGQKVEFLVSFYNNEISEKSEIFDDQFSVERPDGSNFTLKIRSTKLEDSAMYFCASSDVVAGVTGELFFGEGSRLTVL.

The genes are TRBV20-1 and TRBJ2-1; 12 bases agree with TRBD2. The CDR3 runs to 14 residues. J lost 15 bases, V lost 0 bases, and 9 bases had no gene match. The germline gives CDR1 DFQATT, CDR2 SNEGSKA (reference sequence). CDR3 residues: CSARETSGGRAVFF. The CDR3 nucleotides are TGCAGTGCTAGAGAGACTAGCGGGGGCCGAGCCGTGTTCTTC.

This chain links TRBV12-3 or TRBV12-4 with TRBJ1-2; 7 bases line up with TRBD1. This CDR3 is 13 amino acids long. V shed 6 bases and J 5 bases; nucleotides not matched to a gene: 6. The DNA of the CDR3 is TGTGCCAGCAGCCCGGACAGGTGGTATGGCTACACCTTC. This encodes CASSPDRWYGYTF.

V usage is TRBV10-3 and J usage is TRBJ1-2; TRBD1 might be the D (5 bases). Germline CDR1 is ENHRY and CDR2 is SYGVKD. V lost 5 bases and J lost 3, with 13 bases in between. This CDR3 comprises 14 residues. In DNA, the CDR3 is TGTGCCATCAGTTCTCTCGACAGCTACTATGGCTACACCTTC. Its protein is CAISSLDSYYGYTF.

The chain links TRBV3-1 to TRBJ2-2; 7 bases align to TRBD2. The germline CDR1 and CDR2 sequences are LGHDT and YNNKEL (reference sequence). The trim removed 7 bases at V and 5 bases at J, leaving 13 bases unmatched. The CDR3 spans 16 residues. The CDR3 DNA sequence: TGTGCCAGCACCAGCAACGGCGGGAGCGGGACCGGGGAGCTGTTTTTT. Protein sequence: CASTSNGGSGTGELFF.

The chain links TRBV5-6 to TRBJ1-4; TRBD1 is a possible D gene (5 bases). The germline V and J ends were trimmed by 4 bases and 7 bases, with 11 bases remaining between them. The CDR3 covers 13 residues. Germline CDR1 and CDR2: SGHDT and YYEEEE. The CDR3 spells CASSERGPEKLFF. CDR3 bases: TGTGCCAGCAGCGAGAGGGGACCTGAAAAACTGTTTTTT.

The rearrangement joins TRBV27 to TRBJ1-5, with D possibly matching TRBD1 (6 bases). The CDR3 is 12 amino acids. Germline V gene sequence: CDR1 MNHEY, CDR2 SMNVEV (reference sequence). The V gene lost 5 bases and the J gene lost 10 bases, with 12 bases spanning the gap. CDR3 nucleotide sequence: TGTGCCAGCAGTCCACTGACAGGACCCCAGCATTTT. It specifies CASSPLTGPQHF.